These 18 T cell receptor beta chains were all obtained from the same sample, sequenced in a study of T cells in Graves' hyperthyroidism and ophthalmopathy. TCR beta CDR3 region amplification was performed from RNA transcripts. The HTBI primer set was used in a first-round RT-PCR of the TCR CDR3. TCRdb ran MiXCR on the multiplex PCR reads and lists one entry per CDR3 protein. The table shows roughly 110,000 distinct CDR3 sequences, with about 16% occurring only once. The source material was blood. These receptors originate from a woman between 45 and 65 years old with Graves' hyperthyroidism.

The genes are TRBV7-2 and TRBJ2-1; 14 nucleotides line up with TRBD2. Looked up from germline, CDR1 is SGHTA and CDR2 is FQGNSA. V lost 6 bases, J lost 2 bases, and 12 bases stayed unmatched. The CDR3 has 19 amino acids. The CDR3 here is CASSRTGTSGSRAYNEQFF. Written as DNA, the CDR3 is TGTGCCAGCAGTCGTACCGGGACTAGCGGGAGTCGAGCCTACAATGAGCAGTTCTTC.

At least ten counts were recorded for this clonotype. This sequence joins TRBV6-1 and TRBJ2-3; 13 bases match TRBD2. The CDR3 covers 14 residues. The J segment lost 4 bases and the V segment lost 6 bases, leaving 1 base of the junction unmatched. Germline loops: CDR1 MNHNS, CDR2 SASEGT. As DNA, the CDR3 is TGTGCCAGCAGCGGACTAGCGGGAGCAGATACGCAGTATTTT. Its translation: CASSGLAGADTQYF.

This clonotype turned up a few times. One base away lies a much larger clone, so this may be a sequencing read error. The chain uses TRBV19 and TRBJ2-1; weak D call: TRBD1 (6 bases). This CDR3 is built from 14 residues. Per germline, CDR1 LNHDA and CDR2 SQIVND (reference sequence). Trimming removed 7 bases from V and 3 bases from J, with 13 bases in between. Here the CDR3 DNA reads TGTGCCAGTAACCCCAACAGGGTCTACAATGAGCAGTTCTTC. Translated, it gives CASNPNRVYNEQFF.

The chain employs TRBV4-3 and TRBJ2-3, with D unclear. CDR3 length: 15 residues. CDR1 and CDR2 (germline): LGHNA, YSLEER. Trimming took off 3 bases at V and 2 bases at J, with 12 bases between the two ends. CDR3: CASSHGAASTDTQYF. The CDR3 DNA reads TGCGCCAGCAGCCATGGCGCGGCCTCCACAGATACGCAGTATTTT.

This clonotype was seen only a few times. CDR3 DNA sequence: TGCAGTGCTTACGGACTTAAAGCGGGAGTGGTTGCAGATACGCAGTATTTT. This codes for CSAYGLKAGVVADTQYF. The genes are TRBV20-1 and TRBJ2-3; 8 bases match TRBD2. Germline assignment: CDR1 DFQATT and CDR2 SNEGSKA (reference sequence). Trimming took 5 bases from V and 4 from J; bases not matched to a gene: 17. The CDR3 consists of 17 residues.

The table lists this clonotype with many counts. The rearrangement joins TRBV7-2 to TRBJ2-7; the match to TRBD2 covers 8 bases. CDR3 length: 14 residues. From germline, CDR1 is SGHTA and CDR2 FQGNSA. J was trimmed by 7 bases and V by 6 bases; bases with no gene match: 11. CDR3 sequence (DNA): TGTGCCAGCAGTACGGGAGGGGGGGCCGGGGAGCAGTACTTC. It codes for CASSTGGGAGEQYF.

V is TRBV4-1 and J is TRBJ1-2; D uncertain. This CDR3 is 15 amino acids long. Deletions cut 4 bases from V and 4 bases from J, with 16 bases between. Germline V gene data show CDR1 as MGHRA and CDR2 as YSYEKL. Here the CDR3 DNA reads TGCGCCAGCAGCCCATCCGAAGACTTGGGCTATGGCTACACCTTC. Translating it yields CASSPSEDLGYGYTF.

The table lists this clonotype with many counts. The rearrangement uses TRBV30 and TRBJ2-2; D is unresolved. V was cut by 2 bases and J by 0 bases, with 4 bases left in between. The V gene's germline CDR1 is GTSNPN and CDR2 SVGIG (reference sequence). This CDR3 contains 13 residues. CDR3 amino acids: CAWSLANTGELFF. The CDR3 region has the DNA TGTGCCTGGAGTCTGGCGAACACCGGGGAGCTGTTTTTT.

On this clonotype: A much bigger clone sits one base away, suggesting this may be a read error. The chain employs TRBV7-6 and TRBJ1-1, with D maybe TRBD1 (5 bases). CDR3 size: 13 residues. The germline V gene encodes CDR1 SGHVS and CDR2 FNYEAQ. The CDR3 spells CASSLAGRGEASF. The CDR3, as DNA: TGTGCCAGCAGCTTAGCGGGGCGTGGTGAAGCTTCCTTT.

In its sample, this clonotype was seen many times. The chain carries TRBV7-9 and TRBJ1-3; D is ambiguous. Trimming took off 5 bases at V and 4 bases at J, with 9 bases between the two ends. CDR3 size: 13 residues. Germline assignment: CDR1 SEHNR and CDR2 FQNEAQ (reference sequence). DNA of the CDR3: TGTGCCAGCAGCCACTTTTGGGGAAACACCATATATTTT. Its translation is CASSHFWGNTIYF.

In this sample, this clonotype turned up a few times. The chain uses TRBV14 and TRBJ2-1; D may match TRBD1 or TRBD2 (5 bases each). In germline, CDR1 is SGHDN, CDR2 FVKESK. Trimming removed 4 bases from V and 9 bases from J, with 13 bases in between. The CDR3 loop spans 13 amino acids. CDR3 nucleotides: TGTGCCAGCAGCCTCGGGACGCGCGGTGAGCAGTTCTTC. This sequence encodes CASSLGTRGEQFF. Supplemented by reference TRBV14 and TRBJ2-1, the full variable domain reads EAGVTQFPSHSVIEKGQTVTLRCDPISGHDNLYWYRRVMGKEIKFLLHFVKESKQDESGMPNNRFLAERTGGTYSTLKVQPAELEDSGVYFCASSLGTRGEQFFGPGTRLTVL.

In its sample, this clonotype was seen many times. The CDR3 bases are TGTGCCAGCTCACCGACCGGGACAGGGAACACTGAAGCTTTCTTT. This gives the protein CASSPTGTGNTEAFF. V gene TRBV18 combines with J gene TRBJ1-1, with 8 nucleotides matching TRBD1. Trimming removed 3 bases from V and 1 base from J; junction bases left unmatched: 4. Per the germline V gene, CDR1 is KGHSH and CDR2 is LQKENI. This CDR3 contains 15 residues.

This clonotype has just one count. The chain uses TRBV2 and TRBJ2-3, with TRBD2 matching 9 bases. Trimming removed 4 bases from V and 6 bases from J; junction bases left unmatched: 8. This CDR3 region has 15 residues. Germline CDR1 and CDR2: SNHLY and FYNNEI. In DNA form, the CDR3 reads TGTGCCAGCAGTGGCTATGGCGGGAGGGCCGATACGCAGTATTTT. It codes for CASSGYGGRADTQYF.

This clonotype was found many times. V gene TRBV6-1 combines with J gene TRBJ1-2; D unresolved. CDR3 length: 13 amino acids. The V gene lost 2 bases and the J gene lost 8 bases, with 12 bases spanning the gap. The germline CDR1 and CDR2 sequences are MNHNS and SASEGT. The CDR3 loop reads CASSESPSYGYTF. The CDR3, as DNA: TGTGCCAGCAGTGAAAGCCCCAGTTACGGCTACACCTTC.

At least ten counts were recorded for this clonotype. CDR3 in amino acids: CASSILAGNTEAFF. The CDR3 bases are TGCGCCAGCAGCATTTTGGCCGGCAACACTGAAGCTTTCTTT. The chain has TRBV5-1 and TRBJ1-1, with D uncertain. The CDR3 runs to 14 residues. Germline CDR1 is SGHRS and CDR2 is YFSETQ. V was cut by 4 bases and J by 2 bases, with 12 bases left in between. The entire variable domain, with the rest obtained from reference TRBV5-1 and TRBJ1-1, is as follows: KAGVTQTPRYLIKTRGQQVTLSCSPISGHRSVSWYQQTPGQGLQFLFEYFSETQRNKGNFPGRFSGRQFSNSRSEMNVSTLELGDSALYLCASSILAGNTEAFFGQGTRLTVV.

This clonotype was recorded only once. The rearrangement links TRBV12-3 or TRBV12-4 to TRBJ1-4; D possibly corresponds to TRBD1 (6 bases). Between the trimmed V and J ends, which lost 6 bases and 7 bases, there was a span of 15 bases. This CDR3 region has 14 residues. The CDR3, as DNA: TGTGCCAGCAGCGTGGGACACCCATCTGAAAAACTGTTTTTT. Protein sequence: CASSVGHPSEKLFF.

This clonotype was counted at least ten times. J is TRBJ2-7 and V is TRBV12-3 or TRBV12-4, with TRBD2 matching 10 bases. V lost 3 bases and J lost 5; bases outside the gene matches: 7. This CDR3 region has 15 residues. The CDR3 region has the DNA TGTGCCAGCAGTTTCGGGCTAGCGGGAGTCCACGAGCAGTACTTC. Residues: CASSFGLAGVHEQYF.

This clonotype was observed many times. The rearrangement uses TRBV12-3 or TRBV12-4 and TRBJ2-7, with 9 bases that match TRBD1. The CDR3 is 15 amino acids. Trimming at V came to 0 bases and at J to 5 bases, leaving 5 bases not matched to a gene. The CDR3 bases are TGTGCCAGCAGTTTAGCGGAACAGGGGGCGAACGAGCAGTACGTC. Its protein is CASSLAEQGANEQYV.